The rows below give T cell receptor beta chains drawn from one sample of a study of T cells after yellow fever vaccination. TCRdb called the 5' RACE reads again in MiXCR, with one record for every CDR3 protein. In the table there are roughly 140,000 distinct CDR3 sequences, about 7.7% of which are singletons. The sample here was CD4+ T cells sorted from PBMCs, taken 5 days after the yellow fever booster vaccination. The receptor source for this set is a man aged 25-45 years who received the YFV17D yellow fever vaccine. CDR3s include the opening cysteine and the closing phenylalanine or tryptophan. A D gene is named only where the DNA matches it firmly. Only some rows state a clone size, as once, few, many or a class for expanded clones.

- TRBJ2-7 many TRBV7-8 TGTGCCAGCAGCCCGGGGACGGCGGCAGCGGCACATCCCTACGAGCAGTACTTC CASSPGTAAAAHPYEQYF
- TRBJ2-2 many TRBV30 TGTGCCTGGAGTCGGCTACGCCCCGGGGAGCTGTTTTTT CAWSRLRPGELFF
- TRBJ2-7 many TRBV10-3 TGTGCCATCAGTGAAGACAGGGAGCAGTACTTC CAISEDREQYF
- TRBJ2-2 many TRBV24-1 TGTGCCACCAGTGGGGGGAAGGAGGCGAACACCGGGGAGCTGTTTTTT CATSGGKEANTGELFF
- TRBJ2-5 many TRBV7-2 TGTGCCAGCAGTCAACAGGGCATCCCAGAGACCCAGTACTTC CASSQQGIPETQYF
TRBD2 TRBJ2-7 many TRBV20-1 TGCAGTGCTAGAGCCCGTCGTCGGGGACTAAGCTCCTACGAGCAGTACTTC CSARARRRGLSSYEQYF
TRBD1 TRBJ2-1 many TRBV24-1 TGTGCCACCAGTGATGGGACAGGGAGCTCCTACAATGAGCAGTTCTTC CATSDGTGSSYNEQFF
- TRBJ1-4 - TRBV5-4 TGTGCCAGCAGCTTGCCAGGGACCCCAGAAAAACTGTTTTTT CASSLPGTPEKLFF
- TRBJ2-1 many TRBV5-3 TGTGCCAGACCACCCGGCACGGGAAACAATGAGCAGTTCTTC CARPPGTGNNEQFF
TRBD1 TRBJ1-1 many TRBV11-2 TGTGCCAGCAGCGGACAGGGTTGGACTGAAGCTTTCTTT CASSGQGWTEAFF
TRBD2 TRBJ2-1 many TRBV7-2 TGTGCCAGCAGCTTAAGGGGACTAGTAAGGGGGAATGAGCAGTTCTTC CASSLRGLVRGNEQFF
TRBD1 TRBJ1-4 many TRBV12-3/TRBV12-4 TGTGCCAGCTCTGGGACAGGGAGTGAAAAACTGTTTTTT CASSGTGSEKLFF
TRBD2 TRBJ2-1 many TRBV27 TGTGCCAGCACCCAGGGACTAGCGGGAGGAGGAGAGCAGTTCTTC CASTQGLAGGGEQFF
TRBD1 TRBJ2-1 many TRBV20-1 TGCAGTGCTAGAGTGGGCAGGGGGACCTACAATGAGCAGTTCTTC CSARVGRGTYNEQFF
TRBD1 TRBJ1-5 many TRBV19 TGTGCCAGTAGCGCCATGCGTGGGACAGACAATCAGCCCCAGCATTTT CASSAMRGTDNQPQHF
- TRBJ2-6 - TRBV5-8 TGTGCCAGCAGCCGCGGGTGGGTCACCTCTGGGGCCAACGTCCTGACTTTC CASSRGWVTSGANVLTF
- TRBJ2-4 many TRBV4-1 TGCGCCAGCAGCCCCACAGCGGCCAAAAACATTCAGTACTTC CASSPTAAKNIQYF
- TRBJ2-1 many TRBV18 TGTGCCAGCTCAGCGGGACGGACCAATGAGCAGTTCTTC CASSAGRTNEQFF
- TRBJ1-6 few TRBV11-2 TGTGCCAGCAACCCGGACAGCATTCAACCCCTCCACTTT CASNPDSIQPLHF
- TRBJ2-1 few TRBV5-1 TGCGCCAGCAACCAAGGCGGGACACAGGCCTACAATGAGCAGTTCTTC CASNQGGTQAYNEQFF
TRBD1 TRBJ2-2 many TRBV6-2/TRBV6-3 TGTGCCAGCAATCTTAGACAGGGCTGGAACACCGGGGAGCTGTTTTTT CASNLRQGWNTGELFF
TRBD2 TRBJ2-2 many TRBV11-1 TGTGCCAGCAGCCAAAGACTAGCGGGCTTTTTGAACACCGGGGAGCTGTTTTTT CASSQRLAGFLNTGELFF
- TRBJ1-5 many TRBV20-1 TGCAGTGCAAAGGACGCCGGGCATAATCAGCCCCAGCATTTT CSAKDAGHNQPQHF
- TRBJ2-2 many TRBV28 TGTGCCAGCAGGGTGGACAGAGCGAACACCGGGGAGCTGTTTTTT CASRVDRANTGELFF
TRBD2 TRBJ2-7 many TRBV14 TGTGCCAGCAGCCTTTTATCGTTTAGCGGGAGAGGTACCTACGAGCAGTACTTC CASSLLSFSGRGTYEQYF
- TRBJ2-2 many TRBV6-1 TGTGCCAGCAGGAAACAGACAGTCCTGGGCACCGGGGAGCTGTTTTTT CASRKQTVLGTGELFF
TRBD2 TRBJ2-7 many TRBV20-1 TGCAGTGCTCGAGGGACTAGCGGGACCCCCTACGAGCAGTACTTC CSARGTSGTPYEQYF
TRBD2 TRBJ2-3 many TRBV9 TGTGCCAGCAGCGTTAGCGGGGGGAGCACAGATACGCAGTATTTT CASSVSGGSTDTQYF
TRBD2 TRBJ2-7 many TRBV7-2 TGTGCCAGCAGCGTAGCTAGCGGGAGGGGGAAGTACGAGCAGTACTTC CASSVASGRGKYEQYF
- TRBJ2-5 many TRBV29-1 TGCAGCGTTGTCTATTACCGCGGAGAGACCCAGTACTTC CSVVYYRGETQYF
TRBD1 TRBJ1-6 many TRBV4-3 TGCGCCAGCAGCCAAGTGGGAGGGACAGGGAATTCACCCCTCCACTTT CASSQVGGTGNSPLHF
- TRBJ1-1 many TRBV5-1 TGCGCCAGCTCTCTTACCCTAGGATGGGAAGCTTTCTTT CASSLTLGWEAFF
TRBD2 TRBJ2-7 many TRBV6-1 TGTGCCAGCAGCCCTGGGACTACTATCTCCTACGAGCAGTACTTC CASSPGTTISYEQYF
TRBD1 TRBJ1-1 once TRBV27 TGTGCCAGCAGTTTCCGGACAGGGATTAACACTGAAGCTTTCTTT CASSFRTGINTEAFF
- TRBJ1-1 many TRBV7-9 TGTGCCAGCAGCCCTAAAGACGGAAACACTGAAGCTTTCTTT CASSPKDGNTEAFF
- TRBJ2-1 many TRBV7-8 TGTGCCAGCAGCTTAGGTCCGAGGGCTAATGAGCAGTTCTTC CASSLGPRANEQFF
- TRBJ2-7 - TRBV11-2 TGTGCCAGCAGCCCGGGCCTTTACTACGAGCAGTACTTC CASSPGLYYEQYF
- TRBJ1-4 many TRBV12-3/TRBV12-4 TGTGCCAGCAGTTTTAAGGGGAATGAAAAACTGTTTTTT CASSFKGNEKLFF
- TRBJ2-1 many TRBV5-1 TGCGCCAGCAGTCTTGGACGGAGCTCCTACAATGAGCAGTTCTTC CASSLGRSSYNEQFF
TRBD1 TRBJ2-3 few TRBV28 TGTGCCAGCAGTTTACTCAGGACAGGGCAGCGGACAGATACGCAGTATTTT CASSLLRTGQRTDTQYF
- TRBJ2-4 many TRBV3-1 TGTGCCAGCAGCCAAGGGGTTATTCAGTACTTC CASSQGVIQYF
- TRBJ1-1 many TRBV5-1 TGCGCCAGCAGCTTGGGACAGACCGACTTCGCTTTCTTT CASSLGQTDFAFF
- TRBJ2-3 many TRBV4-3 TGCGCCAGCAGCCAGACCCAGAGGGATACGCAGTATTTT CASSQTQRDTQYF
- TRBJ2-7 few TRBV19 TGTGCCACCACCAACCTCAGGGGAAGCGAGCAGTACTTC CATTNLRGSEQYF
- TRBJ2-3 many TRBV6-2/TRBV6-3 TGTGCCAGCAGTGATGAAGGAAGCACAGATACGCAGTATTTT CASSDEGSTDTQYF
TRBD2 TRBJ2-2 few TRBV14 TGTGCCAGCAGCCACCCGGGACTAGCGGGTCACACCGGGGAGCTGTTTTTT CASSHPGLAGHTGELFF
TRBD2 TRBJ2-7 many TRBV20-1 TGCAGTGCTGCCGGGACTAGCGGCCGCTACGAGCAGTACTTC CSAAGTSGRYEQYF
- TRBJ1-1 few TRBV14 TGTGCCAGCAGCCAAACCCCTGAAGCTTTCTTT CASSQTPEAFF
TRBD1 TRBJ1-1 many TRBV6-1 TGTGCCAGCAGTCAACCGGGACAGGGGTCCACTGAAGCTTTCTTT CASSQPGQGSTEAFF
- TRBJ2-7 - TRBV5-4 TGTGCCAGCAGACGACTAGATGACGAGCAGTACTTC CASRRLDDEQYF
- TRBJ2-7 few TRBV30 TGTGCCTGGAGTGTACTGCAGGGTTCCGAGCAGTACTTC CAWSVLQGSEQYF
- TRBJ2-5 many TRBV29-1 TGCAGCGTCCGGAGGGGGCACCAAGAGACCCAGTACTTC CSVRRGHQETQYF
- TRBJ2-7 few TRBV5-4 TGTGCCAGCAGCTTGGTCGGGGACTACGAGCAGTACTTC CASSLVGDYEQYF
TRBD1 TRBJ1-2 few TRBV11-1 TGTGCCAGCAGATCTCCTCCTGGGACAGAAGAAGTTAACTATGGCTACACCTTC CASRSPPGTEEVNYGYTF
- TRBJ2-4 many TRBV7-2 TGTGCCAGCAGCTTAGTGCGGGGAGCCAAAAACATTCAGTACTTC CASSLVRGAKNIQYF
- TRBJ1-1 many TRBV12-3/TRBV12-4 TGTGCCAGCAGTTTCGGGTCAGGGAGCACTGAAGCTTTCTTT CASSFGSGSTEAFF
TRBD2 TRBJ2-1 many TRBV5-1 TGCGCCAGCAGCTCCCGGAGGACTAGCGGGAGTAATGAGCAGTTCTTC CASSSRRTSGSNEQFF
- TRBJ1-5 - TRBV6-5 TGTGCCAGCAGTTACCCCAGGGGAGGGGCCCCTCGAAGTCAGCCCCAGCATTTT CASSYPRGGAPRSQPQHF
- TRBJ2-5 many TRBV7-2 TGTGCCAGCAGCCTCATGAGAACGGGCCCGTGGGAGACCCAGTACTTC CASSLMRTGPWETQYF
- TRBJ2-2 many TRBV6-2/TRBV6-3 TGTGCCAGCCGCCCCGATGGGGTAAACACCGGGGAGCTGTTTTTT CASRPDGVNTGELFF